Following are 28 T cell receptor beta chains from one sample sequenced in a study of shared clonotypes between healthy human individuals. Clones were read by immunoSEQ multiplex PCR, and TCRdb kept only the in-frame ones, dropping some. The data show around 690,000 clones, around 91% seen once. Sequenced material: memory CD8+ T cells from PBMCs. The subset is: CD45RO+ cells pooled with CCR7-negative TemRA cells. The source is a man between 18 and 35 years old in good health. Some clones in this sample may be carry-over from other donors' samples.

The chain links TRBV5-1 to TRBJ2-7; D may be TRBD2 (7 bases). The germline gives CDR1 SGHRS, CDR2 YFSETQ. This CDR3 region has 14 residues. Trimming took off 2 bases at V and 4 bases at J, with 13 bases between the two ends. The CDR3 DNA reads TGCGCCAGCAGCTTTGCGGGGGCGGATTACGAGCAGTACTTC. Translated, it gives CASSFAGADYEQYF.

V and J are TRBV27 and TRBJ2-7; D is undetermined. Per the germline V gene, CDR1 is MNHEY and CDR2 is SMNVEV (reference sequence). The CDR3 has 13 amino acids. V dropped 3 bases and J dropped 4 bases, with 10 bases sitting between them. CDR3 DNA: TGTGCCAGCAGTTTCGGGCCCCCGTACGAGCAGTACTTC. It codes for CASSFGPPYEQYF.

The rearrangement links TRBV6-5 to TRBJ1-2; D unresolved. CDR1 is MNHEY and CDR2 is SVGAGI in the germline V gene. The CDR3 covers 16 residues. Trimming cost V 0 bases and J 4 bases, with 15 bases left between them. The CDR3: CASSYSSGVLLYGYTF. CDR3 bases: TGTGCCAGCAGTTACTCATCCGGGGTTCTCCTCTATGGCTACACCTTC.

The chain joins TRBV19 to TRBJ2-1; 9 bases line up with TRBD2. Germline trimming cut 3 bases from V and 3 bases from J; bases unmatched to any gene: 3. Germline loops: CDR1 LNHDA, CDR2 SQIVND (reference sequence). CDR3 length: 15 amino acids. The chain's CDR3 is CASSIGSGSYNEQFF. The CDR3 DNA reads TGTGCCAGTAGTATTGGTAGCGGGAGCTACAATGAGCAGTTCTTC.

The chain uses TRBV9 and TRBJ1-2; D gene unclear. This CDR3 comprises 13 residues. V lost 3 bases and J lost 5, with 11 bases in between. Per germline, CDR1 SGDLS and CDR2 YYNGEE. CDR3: CASSATAKYGYTF. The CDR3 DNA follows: TGTGCCAGCAGCGCAACCGCCAAGTATGGCTACACCTTC.

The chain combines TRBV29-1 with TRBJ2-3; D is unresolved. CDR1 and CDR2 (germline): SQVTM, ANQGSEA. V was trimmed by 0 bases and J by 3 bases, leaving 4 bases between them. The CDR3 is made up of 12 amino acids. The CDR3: CSVEELTDTQYF. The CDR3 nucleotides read TGCAGCGTTGAAGAGTTGACAGATACGCAGTATTTT.

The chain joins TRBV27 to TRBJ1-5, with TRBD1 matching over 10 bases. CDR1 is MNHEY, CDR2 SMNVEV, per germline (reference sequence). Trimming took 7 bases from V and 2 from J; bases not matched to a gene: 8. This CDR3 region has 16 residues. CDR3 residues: CASTNRGTGGNQPQHF. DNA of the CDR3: TGTGCCAGCACCAACCGTGGGACAGGGGGCAATCAGCCCCAGCATTTT.

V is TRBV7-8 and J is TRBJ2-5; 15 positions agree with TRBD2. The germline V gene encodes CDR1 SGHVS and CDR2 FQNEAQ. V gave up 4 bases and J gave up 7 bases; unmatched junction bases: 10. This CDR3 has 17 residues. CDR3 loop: CASSSGLAGGRLGTQYF. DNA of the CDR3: TGTGCCAGCAGCTCGGGACTAGCGGGAGGCCGGTTGGGGACCCAGTACTTC.

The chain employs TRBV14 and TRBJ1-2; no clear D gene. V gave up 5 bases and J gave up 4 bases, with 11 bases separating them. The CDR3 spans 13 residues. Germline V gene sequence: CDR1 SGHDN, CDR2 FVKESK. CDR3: CASSTAGIYGYTF. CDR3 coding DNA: TGTGCCAGCAGCACCGCTGGGATCTATGGCTACACCTTC.

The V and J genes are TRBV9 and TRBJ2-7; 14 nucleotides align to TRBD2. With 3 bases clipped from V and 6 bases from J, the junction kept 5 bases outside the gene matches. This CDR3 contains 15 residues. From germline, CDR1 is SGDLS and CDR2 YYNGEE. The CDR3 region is CASSAGLAGGGEQYF. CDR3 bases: TGTGCCAGCAGCGCCGGACTAGCGGGAGGTGGCGAGCAGTACTTC.

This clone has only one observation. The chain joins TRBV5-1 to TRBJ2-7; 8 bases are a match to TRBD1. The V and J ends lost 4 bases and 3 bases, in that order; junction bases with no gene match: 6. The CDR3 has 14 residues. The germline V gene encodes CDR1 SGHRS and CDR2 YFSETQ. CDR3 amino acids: CASSPDRVNYEQYF. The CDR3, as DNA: TGCGCCAGCAGCCCGGACAGGGTGAACTACGAGCAGTACTTC.

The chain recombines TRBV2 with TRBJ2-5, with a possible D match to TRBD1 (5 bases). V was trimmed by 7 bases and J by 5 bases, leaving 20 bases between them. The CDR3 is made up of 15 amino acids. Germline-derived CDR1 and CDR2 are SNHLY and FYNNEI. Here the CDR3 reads CASKHDLGLSETQYF. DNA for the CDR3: TGTGCCAGCAAGCATGATCTGGGGCTTTCGGAGACCCAGTACTTC.

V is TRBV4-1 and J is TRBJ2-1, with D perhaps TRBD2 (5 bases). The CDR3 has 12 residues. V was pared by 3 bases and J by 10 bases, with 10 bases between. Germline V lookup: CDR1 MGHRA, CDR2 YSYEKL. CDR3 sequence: CASSQTWEEQFF. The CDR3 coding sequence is TGCGCCAGCAGCCAGACGTGGGAGGAGCAGTTCTTC.

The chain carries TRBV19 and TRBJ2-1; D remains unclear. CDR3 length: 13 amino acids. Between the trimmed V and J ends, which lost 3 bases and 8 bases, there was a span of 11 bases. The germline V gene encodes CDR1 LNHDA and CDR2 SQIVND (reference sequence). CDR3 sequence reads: CASSIRVWDEQFF. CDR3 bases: TGTGCCAGTAGTATTAGGGTCTGGGATGAGCAGTTCTTC.

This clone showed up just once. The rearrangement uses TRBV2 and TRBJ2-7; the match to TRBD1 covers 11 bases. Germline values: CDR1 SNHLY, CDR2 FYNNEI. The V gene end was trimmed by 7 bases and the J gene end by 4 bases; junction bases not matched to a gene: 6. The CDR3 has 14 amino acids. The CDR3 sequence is CASKDRGRVYEQYF. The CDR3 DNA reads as TGTGCCAGCAAGGACAGGGGGCGCGTGTACGAGCAGTACTTC.

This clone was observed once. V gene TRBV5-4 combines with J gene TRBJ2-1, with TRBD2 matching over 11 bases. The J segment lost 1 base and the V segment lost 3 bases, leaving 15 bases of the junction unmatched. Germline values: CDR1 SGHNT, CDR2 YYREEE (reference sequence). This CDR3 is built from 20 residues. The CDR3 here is CASSYGELAGVGRSYNEQFF. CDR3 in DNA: TGTGCCAGCAGCTATGGGGAACTAGCGGGAGTAGGAAGATCCTACAATGAGCAGTTCTTC.

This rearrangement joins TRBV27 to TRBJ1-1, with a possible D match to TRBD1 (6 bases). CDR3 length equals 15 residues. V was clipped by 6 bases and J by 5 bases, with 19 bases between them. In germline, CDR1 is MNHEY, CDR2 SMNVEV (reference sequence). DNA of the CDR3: TGTGCCAGCAGCCTTTTATCGAGAGGACAGACTGAAGCTTTCTTT. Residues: CASSLLSRGQTEAFF.

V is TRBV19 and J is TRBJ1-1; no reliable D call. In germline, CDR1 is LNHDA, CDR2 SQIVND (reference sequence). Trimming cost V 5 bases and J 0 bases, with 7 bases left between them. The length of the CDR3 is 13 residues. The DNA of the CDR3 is TGTGCCAGTAGTGGCCGGGTGAACACTGAAGCTTTCTTT. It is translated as CASSGRVNTEAFF.

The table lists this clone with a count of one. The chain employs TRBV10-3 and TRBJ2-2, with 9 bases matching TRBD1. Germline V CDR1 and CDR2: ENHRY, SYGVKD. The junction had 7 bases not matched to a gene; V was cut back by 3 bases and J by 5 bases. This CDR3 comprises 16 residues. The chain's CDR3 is CAISEYRGPGTGELFF. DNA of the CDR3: TGTGCCATCAGTGAATACAGGGGGCCGGGGACCGGGGAGCTGTTTTTT.

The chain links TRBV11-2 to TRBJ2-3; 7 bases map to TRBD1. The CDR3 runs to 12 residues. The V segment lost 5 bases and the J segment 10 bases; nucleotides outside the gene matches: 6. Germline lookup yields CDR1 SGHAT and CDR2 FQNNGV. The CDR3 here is CASSLGTEAQYF. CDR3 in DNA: TGTGCCAGCAGCCTCGGGACAGAAGCGCAGTATTTT. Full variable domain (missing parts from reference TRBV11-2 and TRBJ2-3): EAGVAQSPRYKIIEKRQSVAFWCNPISGHATLYWYQQILGQGPKLLIQFQNNGVVDDSQLPKDRFSAERLKGVDSTLKIQPAKLEDSAVYLCASSLGTEAQYFGPGTRLTVL.

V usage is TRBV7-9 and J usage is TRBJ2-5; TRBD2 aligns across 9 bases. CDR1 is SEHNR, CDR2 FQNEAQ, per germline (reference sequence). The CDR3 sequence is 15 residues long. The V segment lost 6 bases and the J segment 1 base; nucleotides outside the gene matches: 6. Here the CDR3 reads CASSPRTSAQETQYF. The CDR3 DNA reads TGTGCCAGCAGTCCTCGGACTAGCGCCCAAGAGACCCAGTACTTC. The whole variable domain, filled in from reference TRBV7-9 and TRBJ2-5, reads DTGVSQNPRHKITKRGQNVTFRCDPISEHNRLYWYRQTLGQGPEFLTYFQNEAQLEKSRLLSDRFSAERPKGSFSTLEIQRTEQGDSAMYLCASSPRTSAQETQYFGPGTRLLVL.

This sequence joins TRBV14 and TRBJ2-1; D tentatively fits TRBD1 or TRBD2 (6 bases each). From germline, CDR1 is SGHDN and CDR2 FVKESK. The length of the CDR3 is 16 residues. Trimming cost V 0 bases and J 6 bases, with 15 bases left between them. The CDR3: CASSQDLGGLRNEQFF. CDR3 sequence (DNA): TGTGCCAGCAGCCAAGATCTGGGGGGCCTCCGCAATGAGCAGTTCTTC.

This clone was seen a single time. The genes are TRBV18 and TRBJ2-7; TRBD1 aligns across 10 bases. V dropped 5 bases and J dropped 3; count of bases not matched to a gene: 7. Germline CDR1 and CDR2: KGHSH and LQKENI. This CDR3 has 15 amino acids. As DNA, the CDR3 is TGTGCCAGCTCAGCCGGGACAGGGGACTACTACGAGCAGTACTTC. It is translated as CASSAGTGDYYEQYF.

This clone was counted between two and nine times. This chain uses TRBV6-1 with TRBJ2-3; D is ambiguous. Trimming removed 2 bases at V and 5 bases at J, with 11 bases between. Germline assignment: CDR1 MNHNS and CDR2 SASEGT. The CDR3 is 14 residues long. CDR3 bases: TGTGCCAGCAGTGAAATGGGTTTCAGAGATACGCAGTATTTT. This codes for CASSEMGFRDTQYF.

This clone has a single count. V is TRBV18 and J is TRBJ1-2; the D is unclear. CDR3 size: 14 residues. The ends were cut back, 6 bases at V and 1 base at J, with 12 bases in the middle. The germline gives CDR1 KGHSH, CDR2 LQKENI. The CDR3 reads CASSALDGNYGYTF. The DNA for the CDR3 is TGTGCCAGCTCCGCCTTGGACGGTAACTATGGCTACACCTTC.

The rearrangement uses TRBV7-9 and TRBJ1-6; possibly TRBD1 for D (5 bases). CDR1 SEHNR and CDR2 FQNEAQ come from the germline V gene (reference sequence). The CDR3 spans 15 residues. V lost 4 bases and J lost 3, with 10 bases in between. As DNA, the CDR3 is TGTGCCAGCAGCTCCGGGACGGACTATAATTCACCCCTCCACTTT. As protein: CASSSGTDYNSPLHF.

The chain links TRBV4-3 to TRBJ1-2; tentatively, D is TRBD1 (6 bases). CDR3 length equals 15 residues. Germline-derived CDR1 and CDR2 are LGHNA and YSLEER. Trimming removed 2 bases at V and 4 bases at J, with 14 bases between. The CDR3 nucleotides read TGCGCCAGCAGCCAATCGTACAGGGAGCTCTATGGCTACACCTTC. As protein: CASSQSYRELYGYTF.

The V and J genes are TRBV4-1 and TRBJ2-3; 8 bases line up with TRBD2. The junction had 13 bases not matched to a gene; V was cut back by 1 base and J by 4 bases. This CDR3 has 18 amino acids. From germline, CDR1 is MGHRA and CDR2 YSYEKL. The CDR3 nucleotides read TGCGCCAGCAGCCAAGTCCCCTTGGCGGGGGGCTGGGCAGATACGCAGTATTTT. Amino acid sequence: CASSQVPLAGGWADTQYF.